The 32 T cell receptor beta chains reported below all come from one sample, sequenced in a study of HIV-infected patients and healthy controls. TCRdb called the 5' RACE reads again in MiXCR, with one record for every CDR3 protein. This sample has about 67,000 distinct CDR3 sequences, with about 16% found just once. Material: CD4+ T cells from blood. The receptor set was obtained from a human donor in good health.

This clonotype was seen at least ten times. The chain is built from TRBV20-1 and TRBJ2-2; 11 bases agree with TRBD2. The V gene end was trimmed by 2 bases and the J gene end by 7 bases; junction bases not matched to a gene: 6. Germline CDR1 DFQATT, CDR2 SNEGSKA (reference sequence). The CDR3 spans 15 residues. CDR3 sequence (DNA): TGCAGTGCTAGACCGACTAGCGGGGCCGTCGGGGAGCTGTTTTTT. This translates into CSARPTSGAVGELFF.

The chain employs TRBV15 and TRBJ1-1; a weak D match, TRBD1 (6 bases). CDR1 LNHNV and CDR2 YYDKDF come from the germline V gene (reference sequence). The CDR3 has 15 residues. Trimming shortened V by 1 base and J by 0 bases, and 9 bases separated the two germline ends. The CDR3 region is CATSRGGGLNTEAFF. Written as DNA, the CDR3 is TGTGCCACCAGCAGAGGTGGGGGCCTGAACACTGAAGCTTTCTTT. The full variable domain, with the rest looked up from reference TRBV15 and TRBJ1-1, is DAMVIQNPRYQVTQFGKPVTLSCSQTLNHNVMYWYQQKSSQAPKLLFHYYDKDFNNEADTPDNFQSRRPNTSFCFLDIRSPGLGDTAMYLCATSRGGGLNTEAFFGQGTRLTVV.

This clonotype was detected a few times. The chain links TRBV15 to TRBJ2-5; 12 positions agree with TRBD2. The CDR3 is made up of 18 amino acids. From germline, CDR1 is LNHNV and CDR2 YYDKDF (reference sequence). Trimming removed 2 bases from V and 2 bases from J; junction bases left unmatched: 9. The CDR3 here is CATSRRQLAGGRQETQYF. The CDR3 DNA reads as TGTGCCACCAGCAGACGGCAACTAGCGGGGGGAAGGCAAGAGACCCAGTACTTC.

This clonotype was recorded at least ten times. V gene TRBV29-1 combines with J gene TRBJ2-1; D call uncertain. The CDR3 covers 14 residues. Germline V gene sequence: CDR1 SQVTM, CDR2 ANQGSEA. V was trimmed by 7 bases and J by 5 bases, leaving 18 bases between them. The CDR3 sequence: CSASKSQSNNEQFF. The CDR3 coding sequence is TGCAGCGCCTCTAAGTCTCAAAGTAACAATGAGCAGTTCTTC.

The V call is TRBV3-1, the J call TRBJ1-1; the D is unclear. With 4 bases removed from V and 0 bases from J, the gap between germline ends came to 6 bases. The CDR3 runs to 13 residues. Per germline, CDR1 LGHDT and CDR2 YNNKEL (reference sequence). The CDR3 sequence is CASSRGVNTEAFF. In DNA, the CDR3 is TGTGCCAGCAGCCGTGGGGTGAACACTGAAGCTTTCTTT.

The J gene is TRBJ2-5, the V gene TRBV12-3 or TRBV12-4; 7 bases align to TRBD1. The CDR3 has 16 residues. Germline trimming cut 2 bases from V and 2 bases from J; bases unmatched to any gene: 8. CDR3 nucleotides: TGTGCCAGCAGTTTATTCGGGGACAGTCCGCAAGAGACCCAGTACTTC. Protein product: CASSLFGDSPQETQYF.

This clonotype has ten or more counts. The CDR3 DNA is TGTGCCAGCAGTTGGACACTTTATAATTCACCCCTCCACTTT. Protein sequence: CASSWTLYNSPLHF. J is TRBJ1-6 and V is TRBV27; perhaps TRBD1 as D (5 bases). The V gene's germline CDR1 is MNHEY and CDR2 SMNVEV (reference sequence). Between the trimmed V and J ends, which lost 4 bases and 4 bases, there was a span of 8 bases. This CDR3 comprises 14 residues.

The rearrangement uses TRBV20-1 and TRBJ1-1, with D unclear. In germline, CDR1 is DFQATT, CDR2 SNEGSKA (reference sequence). V was shortened by 6 bases and J by 2 bases, with 16 bases between the two germline ends. CDR3 size: 14 residues. For the CDR3, the DNA is TGCAGTGCGACGATCGACGGACGTAACACTGAAGCTTTCTTT. Its protein is CSATIDGRNTEAFF.

In this sample, this clonotype turned up a few times. The chain has TRBV11-3 and TRBJ2-7, with D possibly called TRBD1 or TRBD2 (6 bases each). V lost 1 base and J lost 5, with 15 bases in between. The CDR3 runs to 15 residues. Per germline, CDR1 SGHNT and CDR2 YENEEA. CDR3 in amino acids: CASSLGGGRAHEQYF. CDR3 nucleotides: TGTGCCAGCAGCTTAGGAGGGGGGAGAGCCCACGAGCAGTACTTC.

This clonotype was detected many times. The chain combines TRBV5-1 with TRBJ2-2; 13 bases map to TRBD2. V dropped 2 bases and J dropped 6; count of bases not matched to a gene: 1. CDR1 and CDR2 from the germline V gene are SGHRS and YFSETQ. The CDR3 totals 15 residues. CDR3 DNA sequence: TGCGCCAGCAGCTTTGGACTAGCGGGAGCCGGGGAGCTGTTTTTT. Translation gives CASSFGLAGAGELFF.

There are many counts of this clonotype. The chain uses TRBV2 and TRBJ1-1; D call uncertain. V shed 6 bases and J shed 11 bases, with 13 bases lying between them. The CDR3 extends over 11 amino acids. From germline, CDR1 is SNHLY and CDR2 FYNNEI. Written as DNA, the CDR3 is TGTGCCAGCAGCCAGCAGAGTATGGCTTTCTTT. Translated: CASSQQSMAFF. The full variable domain, its missing parts supplied by reference TRBV2 and TRBJ1-1, is EPEVTQTPSHQVTQMGQEVILRCVPISNHLYFYWYRQILGQKVEFLVSFYNNEISEKSEIFDDQFSVERPDGSNFTLKIRSTKLEDSAMYFCASSQQSMAFFGQGTRLTVV.

The chain is built from TRBV6-2 or TRBV6-3 and TRBJ2-1, with D tentatively TRBD1 or TRBD2 (5 bases each). Germline CDR1 MNHEY, CDR2 SVGEGT. The V and J ends lost 8 bases and 8 bases respectively, with 22 bases between them. This CDR3 is 15 amino acids long. CDR3 sequence (DNA): TGTGCCAGCGGATCCGGGGCTTCGATCCGGGATGAGCAGTTCTTC. This translates into CASGSGASIRDEQFF.

This clonotype was seen only a few times. V is TRBV7-9 and J is TRBJ2-1, with D perhaps matching TRBD1 or TRBD2 (5 bases each). The CDR3 sequence is 17 residues long. The ends were cut back, 4 bases at V and 8 bases at J, with 24 bases in the middle. Per germline, CDR1 SEHNR and CDR2 FQNEAQ (reference sequence). The CDR3 protein is CASSSTGRGSRRDEQFF. As DNA, the CDR3 is TGTGCCAGCAGCTCCACGGGACGGGGTTCCCGCCGAGATGAGCAGTTCTTC.

This clonotype turned up a few times. J is TRBJ1-1 and V is TRBV6-2 or TRBV6-3; no definite D call. The CDR3 totals 14 residues. V lost 5 bases to trimming and J lost 2 bases, with 12 bases between them. Looked up from germline, CDR1 is MNHEY and CDR2 is SVGEGT. The CDR3 nucleotides are TGTGCCAGCAGTCCCCCGACCGATAACACTGAAGCTTTCTTT. Protein product: CASSPPTDNTEAFF.

The CDR3 loop is CASSSTRDFYEQYF. CDR3 in DNA: TGTGCCAGCAGCTCCACCCGGGACTTCTACGAGCAGTACTTC. The rearrangement links TRBV13 to TRBJ2-7, with D perhaps TRBD2 (6 bases). The germline V gene has CDR1 PRHDT and CDR2 FYEKMQ (reference sequence). V lost 4 bases to trimming and J lost 3 bases, with 13 bases between them. The CDR3 runs to 14 residues. Full variable domain (outside the CDR3, taken from reference TRBV13 and TRBJ2-7): AAGVIQSPRHLIKEKRETATLKCYPIPRHDTVYWYQQGPGQDPQFLISFYEKMQSDKGSIPDRFSAQQFSDYHSELNMSSLELGDSALYFCASSSTRDFYEQYFGPGTRLTVT.

The chain recombines TRBV6-6 with TRBJ2-7, with 7 bases matching TRBD1. CDR1 and CDR2 from the germline V gene are MNHNY and SVGAGI (reference sequence). J gave up 5 bases and V 5 bases, and 3 bases lay outside the gene matches. This CDR3 is 12 amino acids long. This chain's CDR3 is CASSNRGNEQYF. The CDR3 DNA reads as TGTGCCAGCAGTAACAGGGGTAACGAGCAGTACTTC.

This chain uses TRBV7-2 with TRBJ2-3; TRBD1 matches 11 bases. J was trimmed by 4 bases and V by 2 bases; bases with no gene match: 5. There are 16 residues in the CDR3. Per germline, CDR1 SGHTA and CDR2 FQGNSA. The CDR3 protein is CASSLNPGQGADTQYF. CDR3 sequence (DNA): TGTGCCAGCAGCTTAAATCCGGGACAGGGGGCAGATACGCAGTATTTT. The complete variable domain, with remaining parts taken from reference TRBV7-2 and TRBJ2-3, reads GAGVSQSPSNKVTEKGKDVELRCDPISGHTALYWYRQSLGQGLEFLIYFQGNSAPDKSGLPSDRFSAERTGGSVSTLTIQRTQQEDSAVYLCASSLNPGQGADTQYFGPGTRLTVL.

This clonotype was seen at least ten times. In DNA, the CDR3 is TGTGCCACCAGTGGGGGGGCAGTCCTCACAGATACGCAGTATTTT. Translating gives CATSGGAVLTDTQYF. This rearrangement joins TRBV24-1 to TRBJ2-3; D may be TRBD1 or TRBD2 (6 bases each). Germline CDR1 and CDR2: KGHDR and SFDVKD. There are 15 residues in the CDR3. V was trimmed by 5 bases and J by 2 bases, leaving 13 bases between them.

There are a few counts of this clonotype. The rearrangement links TRBV15 to TRBJ2-3; TRBD2 matches at 9 bases. Looked up from germline, CDR1 is LNHNV and CDR2 is YYDKDF (reference sequence). V lost 3 bases to trimming and J lost 7 bases; unmatched junction nucleotides: 11. The CDR3 contains 16 residues. CDR3 residues: CATSSASGVRSNTQYF. CDR3 nucleotides: TGTGCCACCAGCAGTGCTAGCGGGGTCCGTTCCAATACGCAGTATTTT.

This clonotype was detected many times. The J gene is TRBJ2-5, the V gene TRBV28; the match to TRBD1 covers 7 bases. CDR1 is MDHEN, CDR2 SYDVKM, per germline. The V and J ends lost 4 bases and 2 bases, in that order; junction bases with no gene match: 7. The CDR3 has 15 residues. CDR3 DNA sequence: TGTGCCAGCAGTTACGCCTCAGGGGGACAAGAGACCCAGTACTTC. Residues: CASSYASGGQETQYF.

This clonotype was detected a few times. The chain joins TRBV20-1 to TRBJ1-2, with D possibly TRBD1 on 5 matching bases. The V end lost 1 base, the J end lost 8 bases, and 11 bases lay between the germline ends. The V gene's germline CDR1 is DFQATT and CDR2 SNEGSKA (reference sequence). The CDR3 length is 12 residues. The CDR3 DNA reads as TGCAGTGCTAGAGTCACAGGTGAAGGCTACACCTTC. As protein: CSARVTGEGYTF.

The rearrangement joins TRBV7-2 to TRBJ2-7; D gene ambiguous. Trimming cost V 5 bases and J 12 bases, with 14 bases left between them. Germline V gives CDR1 SGHTA, CDR2 FQGNSA. The CDR3 has 11 residues. CDR3 sequence reads: CASSREAPVYF. CDR3 in DNA: TGTGCCAGCAGCCGAGAGGCCCCAGTGTACTTC.

The rearrangement links TRBV28 to TRBJ2-3; D uncertain. The CDR3 has 14 residues. Germline V gene data show CDR1 as MDHEN and CDR2 as SYDVKM. Trimming removed 6 bases at V and 6 bases at J, with 16 bases between. The DNA for the CDR3 is TGTGCCAGCAGGGAAACCCGAACTAAGGATACGCAGTATTTT. Encoded protein: CASRETRTKDTQYF.

The V and J genes are TRBV2 and TRBJ2-7; D gene ambiguous. The CDR3 loop spans 11 amino acids. Germline V lookup: CDR1 SNHLY, CDR2 FYNNEI. V lost 2 bases, J lost 6 bases, and 5 bases lay in between. In DNA, the CDR3 is TGTGCCAGCAGTGAAAGGTTCGAGCAGTACTTC. This gives the protein CASSERFEQYF.

This clonotype was seen at least ten times. The chain has TRBV7-2 and TRBJ2-5; no definite D call. Germline CDR1 and CDR2: SGHTA and FQGNSA. This CDR3 is 15 amino acids long. V lost 1 base to trimming and J lost 4 bases, with 13 bases between them. The CDR3 DNA reads as TGTGCCAGCAGCTTAGAGTACGTGGCGAGAGAGACCCAGTACTTC. Its protein is CASSLEYVARETQYF.

Comment on this clonotype: Since no conserved phenylalanine or tryptophan closes the CDR3, a read error is the likely cause. The chain has TRBV29-1 and TRBJ2-1, with 7 nucleotides matching TRBD1. The CDR3 spans 16 residues. CDR1 SQVTM and CDR2 ANQGSEA come from the germline V gene. With V trimmed by 8 bases and J by 4 bases, 17 bases remained unmatched. In DNA form, the CDR3 reads TGCAGCTTCGTTGAGGGGGCGAAGACCTCATACAATGAGCAGTTCTCC. Its translation: CSFVEGAKTSYNEQFS.

The rearrangement links TRBV6-2 or TRBV6-3 to TRBJ1-5; no clear D gene. Germline CDR1 is MNHEY and CDR2 is SVGEGT. The germline V and J ends were trimmed by 7 bases and 5 bases, with 15 bases remaining between them. The length of the CDR3 is 14 residues. In DNA form, the CDR3 reads TGTGCCAGCACCCGCAGGCCGGTGGATCAGCCCCAGCATTTT. This codes for CASTRRPVDQPQHF.

CDR3 coding DNA: TGTGCCAGCCGTTTGGAGGGGCTAGCCACGGTGTACCAGTACTTC. Translation: CASRLEGLATVYQYF. The chain uses TRBV2 and TRBJ2-5, with a weak D call TRBD2 (6 bases). Germline V lookup: CDR1 SNHLY, CDR2 FYNNEI. The CDR3 length is 15 residues. Trimming took off 8 bases at V and 10 bases at J, with 26 bases between the two ends.

The chain uses TRBV4-3 and TRBJ1-1, with D unclear. From germline, CDR1 is LGHNA and CDR2 YSLEER. This CDR3 spans 14 amino acids. Trimming left V 0 bases short and J 7 bases short, with 12 bases between. The CDR3 DNA follows: TGCGCCAGCAGCCAAGATCCGGGGTTCGGTGAAGCTTTCTTT. Its protein product is CASSQDPGFGEAFF.

This clonotype was observed at least ten times. V gene TRBV20-1 combines with J gene TRBJ2-4; 7 bases line up with TRBD1. The CDR3 covers 17 residues. CDR1 and CDR2 (germline): DFQATT, SNEGSKA (reference sequence). After removal of 2 bases from V and 0 bases from J, the junction contained 10 bases not matched to a gene. The CDR3 loop reads CSARPYDRALAKNIQYF. The CDR3 DNA reads TGCAGTGCTAGACCCTACGACAGGGCACTAGCCAAAAACATTCAGTACTTC.

The gene calls are TRBV7-9 and TRBJ2-1, with 16 bases fitting TRBD2. The CDR3 covers 19 residues. Germline loops: CDR1 SEHNR, CDR2 FQNEAQ (reference sequence). V gave up 5 bases and J gave up 6 bases; unmatched junction bases: 13. The CDR3 loop is CASSTPPGTSGRAVNEQFF. CDR3 bases: TGTGCCAGCAGCACACCCCCCGGGACTAGCGGGAGGGCCGTCAATGAGCAGTTCTTC.

This clonotype was recorded a few times. The V call is TRBV6-2 or TRBV6-3, the J call TRBJ1-5; D not resolved. The length of the CDR3 is 16 residues. Germline V gives CDR1 MNHEY, CDR2 SVGEGT. V lost 5 bases and J lost 1, with 15 bases in between. The CDR3: CASSLPAPLSNQPQHF. In DNA, the CDR3 is TGTGCCAGCAGTCTACCTGCCCCGCTAAGCAATCAGCCCCAGCATTTT.